A selection of T cell receptor beta chains follows, all from one sample in a study of T cell repertoires in cytomegalovirus infection. TCRdb itself ran the reads through MiXCR, one entry per CDR3 protein. In the table there are 350,000 to 500,000 distinct CDR3 sequences, 25% to 40% of which are singletons. Sequences were obtained from PBMCs. The source is a human donor in good health (CMV status not recorded). Some clones in this sample may be carry-over from other donors' samples. CDR3s include the opening cysteine and the closing phenylalanine or tryptophan. Each record gives: V gene, J gene, D gene, clone size, CDR3 DNA, CDR3 protein. A D gene is named only where the DNA matches it firmly. Expanded clones get a size class; other rows say once, few or many, or leave the size out.

v_call: TRBV11-2; j_call: TRBJ1-1; d_call: .; clone_size: many; cdr3_nt: TGTGCCAGCAGCAGGGGGTATACTGAAGCTTTCTTT; cdr3_aa: CASSRGYTEAFF
v_call: TRBV12-3/TRBV12-4; j_call: TRBJ2-1; d_call: .; clone_size: few; cdr3_nt: TGTGCCAGCAGGTCTCTTCAGGGCACCGAGCAGTTCTTC; cdr3_aa: CASRSLQGTEQFF
v_call: TRBV7-6; j_call: TRBJ2-1; d_call: .; clone_size: .; cdr3_nt: TGTGCCAGCAGCTTATTTGTGGAGATCTCCTACAATGAGCAGTTCTTC; cdr3_aa: CASSLFVEISYNEQFF
v_call: TRBV19; j_call: TRBJ2-1; d_call: .; clone_size: .; cdr3_nt: TGTGCCAGTAGTATAGCTCGCGGGTCCACCTACAATGAGCAGTTCTTC; cdr3_aa: CASSIARGSTYNEQFF
v_call: TRBV11-2; j_call: TRBJ1-1; d_call: .; clone_size: .; cdr3_nt: TGTGCCAGCAGCTTAGTGGGCAGGGCGAACACTGAAGCTTTCTTT; cdr3_aa: CASSLVGRANTEAFF
v_call: TRBV2; j_call: TRBJ1-1; d_call: TRBD1; clone_size: .; cdr3_nt: TGTGCCAGCAGCCCTGGACAGGTCGGAGCTTTCTTT; cdr3_aa: CASSPGQVGAFF
v_call: TRBV5-4; j_call: TRBJ2-1; d_call: TRBD2; clone_size: .; cdr3_nt: TGTGCCAGCAGCTTGGGCCAGGATAGCGGGCCCTTAAAGGAGCAGTTCTTC; cdr3_aa: CASSLGQDSGPLKEQFF
v_call: TRBV28; j_call: TRBJ2-1; d_call: TRBD1; clone_size: .; cdr3_nt: TGTGCCAGCAGTTTGATTCCCCCGGACAGGGTGGATGAGCAGTTCTTC; cdr3_aa: CASSLIPPDRVDEQFF
v_call: TRBV7-9; j_call: TRBJ1-4; d_call: TRBD1; clone_size: .; cdr3_nt: TGTGCCAGCAGCCCTCCGGGACAGTCTAATGAAAAACTGTTTTTT; cdr3_aa: CASSPPGQSNEKLFF
v_call: TRBV7-2; j_call: TRBJ2-7; d_call: .; clone_size: few; cdr3_nt: TGTGCCAGCAGCTTCCACGTGCCCTCCTACGAGCAGTACTTC; cdr3_aa: CASSFHVPSYEQYF
v_call: TRBV6-2/TRBV6-3; j_call: TRBJ2-4; d_call: .; clone_size: few; cdr3_nt: TGTGCCAGCAGTTATGATTACCGGGACCCAGCTGACCAGGCCAAAAACATTCAGTACTTC; cdr3_aa: CASSYDYRDPADQAKNIQYF
v_call: TRBV12-5; j_call: TRBJ1-5; d_call: .; clone_size: many; cdr3_nt: TGTGCTAGTGGTTCATCGGGAAAGCCCCAGCATTTT; cdr3_aa: CASGSSGKPQHF
v_call: TRBV15; j_call: TRBJ1-6; d_call: .; clone_size: many; cdr3_nt: TGTGCCACCAGCAGACAGGGTTATAATTCACCCCTCCACTTT; cdr3_aa: CATSRQGYNSPLHF
v_call: TRBV29-1; j_call: TRBJ1-2; d_call: .; clone_size: .; cdr3_nt: TGCAGCGTTGTGGGGGCGTCGGGCTATGGCTACACCTTC; cdr3_aa: CSVVGASGYGYTF
v_call: TRBV18; j_call: TRBJ2-7; d_call: TRBD2; clone_size: .; cdr3_nt: TGTGCCAGCTCACCGGAGCGGGGGGGCTCCTACGAGCAGTACTTC; cdr3_aa: CASSPERGGSYEQYF
v_call: TRBV4-1; j_call: TRBJ2-7; d_call: .; clone_size: .; cdr3_nt: TGCGCCAGCAGCCAAGATATCCGTTATGAGGGCGAGCAGTACTTC; cdr3_aa: CASSQDIRYEGEQYF
v_call: TRBV7-6; j_call: TRBJ2-3; d_call: TRBD1; clone_size: .; cdr3_nt: TGTGCCAGCAGCTTCGACAGGGTATCGGATACGCAGTATTTT; cdr3_aa: CASSFDRVSDTQYF
v_call: TRBV4-3; j_call: TRBJ2-5; d_call: TRBD2; clone_size: many; cdr3_nt: TGCGCCAGCAGCCAAGATCCCCCTGGGGAGGGAGAGACCCAGTACTTC; cdr3_aa: CASSQDPPGEGETQYF
v_call: TRBV7-7; j_call: TRBJ2-5; d_call: .; clone_size: few; cdr3_nt: TGTGCTAGCAGCACCCTCGGGTCAGCCAAAGAGACCCAGTACTTC; cdr3_aa: CASSTLGSAKETQYF
v_call: TRBV12-5; j_call: TRBJ2-3; d_call: .; clone_size: .; cdr3_nt: TGTGCTAGTGGATCCTTCACCTGGGATACGCAGTATTTT; cdr3_aa: CASGSFTWDTQYF
v_call: TRBV6-6; j_call: TRBJ2-1; d_call: .; clone_size: few; cdr3_nt: TGTGCCAGCAGCGTCGGACAGCAGACCTACAATGAGCAGTTCTTC; cdr3_aa: CASSVGQQTYNEQFF
v_call: TRBV5-1; j_call: TRBJ2-7; d_call: .; clone_size: few; cdr3_nt: TGCGCCAGCAGCTTGGGAAGAGCTAGTCGCGAGCAGTACTTC; cdr3_aa: CASSLGRASREQYF
v_call: TRBV7-9; j_call: TRBJ1-1; d_call: .; clone_size: .; cdr3_nt: TGTGCCAGCAGCAAAGGACCGGGATACACTGAAGCTTTCTTT; cdr3_aa: CASSKGPGYTEAFF
v_call: TRBV7-8; j_call: TRBJ2-1; d_call: TRBD1; clone_size: .; cdr3_nt: TGTGCAAGCAGCTTAGCAGGGGACAGGGGGCGAGGTGAGAAGTTCTTC; cdr3_aa: CASSLAGDRGRGEKFF
v_call: TRBV30; j_call: TRBJ2-7; d_call: TRBD1; clone_size: .; cdr3_nt: TGTGCCTGGAGTCTGGACAGGCTATCCTCCTACGAGCAGTACTTC; cdr3_aa: CAWSLDRLSSYEQYF
v_call: TRBV7-8; j_call: TRBJ2-5; d_call: TRBD2; clone_size: .; cdr3_nt: TGTGCCAGCAGCTTACAGCGGGGGGTTAGAGAGACCAAGTACTTC; cdr3_aa: CASSLQRGVRETKYF
v_call: TRBV6-6; j_call: TRBJ1-5; d_call: TRBD1; clone_size: .; cdr3_nt: TGTGCCAGCAGCCGGGACAGGGTGCCGTTTCGGAGCAATCAGCCCCAGCATTTT; cdr3_aa: CASSRDRVPFRSNQPQHF
v_call: TRBV12-3/TRBV12-4; j_call: TRBJ2-7; d_call: .; clone_size: .; cdr3_nt: TGTGCCAGCACGTCGGGACCAACCTACGAGCAGTACTTC; cdr3_aa: CASTSGPTYEQYF
v_call: TRBV6-5; j_call: TRBJ2-5; d_call: .; clone_size: .; cdr3_nt: TGTGCCAGCAGCACCGGGGCACAAGAGACCCAGTACTTC; cdr3_aa: CASSTGAQETQYF
v_call: TRBV4-1; j_call: TRBJ1-5; d_call: TRBD1; clone_size: .; cdr3_nt: TGCGCCAGCAGCCAAGGGACAGGGTTAAACCAGCCCCAGCATTTT; cdr3_aa: CASSQGTGLNQPQHF
v_call: TRBV11-2; j_call: TRBJ1-1; d_call: .; clone_size: many; cdr3_nt: TGTGCCAGCAGCTTATTGCTCCAGAACACTGAAGCTTTCTTT; cdr3_aa: CASSLLLQNTEAFF
v_call: TRBV6-2/TRBV6-3; j_call: TRBJ1-1; d_call: .; clone_size: .; cdr3_nt: TGTGCCAGCATCCCGGACACGAACACTGAAGCTTTCTTT; cdr3_aa: CASIPDTNTEAFF
v_call: TRBV5-1; j_call: TRBJ2-3; d_call: TRBD2; clone_size: few; cdr3_nt: TGCGCCAGCAGCCGGGCCTCACGGACGCCGGGACTAGCGGGGGCTGGTACGCAGTATTTT; cdr3_aa: CASSRASRTPGLAGAGTQYF